The 8 T cell receptor beta chains below were found in one sample sequenced in a study of T-cell reconstitution after alpha-beta-depleted transplantation in children. The TCRbeta library incorporated unique molecular identifiers. TCRdb passed the PCR reads through MiXCR, listing each CDR3 protein once. Of over 200,000 distinct CDR3 sequences in the sample, about 9.2% are singletons; the top ten hold 6.2%. The source was PBMCs from the stem cell graft donor, collected from the stem cell graft. The receptors here all came from a human donor who donated a stem cell graft to a child with acute lymphoblastic leukemia.

This clonotype was found many times. V is TRBV12-3 or TRBV12-4 and J is TRBJ2-5; the D gene could be TRBD1 or TRBD2 (5 bases each). The CDR3 loop spans 14 amino acids. V was pared by 4 bases and J by 6 bases, with 15 bases between. CDR3 region: CASSSGQRGKTQYF. DNA of the CDR3: TGTGCCAGCAGTTCCGGACAAAGAGGGAAGACCCAGTACTTC.

This clonotype occurred a few times. The V gene is TRBV27, the J gene TRBJ2-5; D remains ambiguous. Trimming cost V 0 bases and J 0 bases, with 5 bases left between them. The CDR3 spans 14 residues. Per the germline V gene, CDR1 is MNHEY and CDR2 is SMNVEV (reference sequence). DNA for the CDR3: TGTGCCAGCAGTTTATCCGTCCACCAAGAGACCCAGTACTTC. As protein: CASSLSVHQETQYF.

This clonotype was seen at least ten times. The rearrangement joins TRBV5-1 to TRBJ2-3; the match to TRBD2 covers 7 bases. Germline trimming cut 4 bases from V and 5 bases from J; bases unmatched to any gene: 10. Looked up from germline, CDR1 is SGHRS and CDR2 is YFSETQ. The CDR3 has 15 amino acids. The CDR3 is CASSPSGEVGDTQYF. The CDR3 DNA is TGCGCCAGCAGCCCGAGCGGGGAAGTGGGAGATACGCAGTATTTT.

In DNA, the CDR3 is TGTGCCAGCAGCCATGAACGGGTAGAGCAGTACTTC. It yields the protein CASSHERVEQYF. J is TRBJ2-7 and V is TRBV7-8; D remains unclear. Germline-derived CDR1 and CDR2 are SGHVS and FQNEAQ. V dropped 5 bases and J dropped 7 bases, with 12 bases sitting between them. The CDR3 runs 12 residues.

The chain combines TRBV20-1 with TRBJ1-1; 7 bases match TRBD1. V lost 3 bases, J lost 7 bases, and 8 bases stayed unmatched. Germline lookup yields CDR1 DFQATT and CDR2 SNEGSKA (reference sequence). This CDR3 is 13 amino acids long. The CDR3 protein is CSASSDRAFEAFF. The CDR3 coding sequence is TGCAGTGCTAGTTCCGACAGGGCATTTGAAGCTTTCTTT.

Ten or more counts support this clonotype. The chain employs TRBV29-1 and TRBJ2-7, with D unresolved. The V and J ends lost 7 bases and 6 bases respectively, with 10 bases between them. CDR3 length equals 10 residues. Germline lookup yields CDR1 SQVTM and CDR2 ANQGSEA. The CDR3 region is CSAAVGEQYF. DNA of the CDR3: TGCAGCGCTGCCGTAGGCGAGCAGTACTTC.

The chain recombines TRBV30 with TRBJ1-5; tentatively, D is TRBD1 (5 bases). Germline V lookup: CDR1 GTSNPN, CDR2 SVGIG (reference sequence). The CDR3 is 13 residues long. Trimming stripped 8 bases from V and 3 bases from J, with 14 bases between. The CDR3: CAQAAGDNQPQHF. CDR3 DNA: TGTGCCCAGGCTGCGGGGGACAATCAGCCCCAGCATTTT.

The rearrangement uses TRBV5-5 and TRBJ1-1, with TRBD1 matching over 9 bases. The germline gives CDR1 SGHKS, CDR2 YYEKEE (reference sequence). The CDR3 length is 16 residues. With V trimmed by 4 bases and J by 3 bases, 10 bases remained unmatched. The CDR3 region has the DNA TGTGCCAGCAGCCCCACAGGGGGCCTGGTGGACACTGAAGCTTTCTTT. Translation gives CASSPTGGLVDTEAFF.